These 20 T cell receptor beta chains share one sample of origin, sequenced in a study of cytomegalovirus exposure and HLA in healthy donors. PCR was performed using 60 Vbeta and 13 Jbeta primers. Some clones are missing from TCRdb's copy, which holds only in-frame ones; the method was immunoSEQ multiplex PCR. The repertoire holds around 120,000 clones, with around 77% as singletons. Material: PBMCs. These receptors all stem from a middle-aged man in good health and CMV-seropositive.

This rearrangement joins TRBV2 to TRBJ1-3; D call uncertain. The CDR3 has 14 amino acids. CDR1 is SNHLY, CDR2 FYNNEI, per germline. V lost 11 bases and J lost 0, with 14 bases in between. This chain's CDR3 is CAGRENHSGNTIYF. DNA for the CDR3: TGTGCCGGCCGGGAGAACCACTCTGGAAACACCATATATTTT.

The V gene is TRBV27, the J gene TRBJ1-6; D gene unclear. Trimming pared 4 bases from V and 5 bases from J, leaving 12 bases between. In germline, CDR1 is MNHEY, CDR2 SMNVEV (reference sequence). The CDR3 contains 15 residues. This CDR3 is CASSSKQRNNSPLHF. DNA of the CDR3: TGTGCCAGCAGTTCCAAACAGAGAAATAATTCACCCCTCCACTTT.

The rearrangement links TRBV15 to TRBJ2-7; possible D gene TRBD1, 5 bases. Germline V gene sequence: CDR1 LNHNV, CDR2 YYDKDF (reference sequence). The CDR3 loop spans 14 amino acids. The V and J ends lost 1 base and 2 bases respectively, with 9 bases between them. The CDR3, as DNA: TGTGCCACCAGCAGAGCAGGGCCGGCCTACGAGCAGTACTTC. Translation: CATSRAGPAYEQYF.

The V call is TRBV6-5, the J call TRBJ1-2; 7 bases fit TRBD1. Germline-derived CDR1 and CDR2 are MNHEY and SVGAGI. The CDR3 is made up of 15 amino acids. V was pared by 0 bases and J by 1 base, with 2 bases of the junction left unmatched. The CDR3 sequence is CASSYSQGHNYGYTF. The DNA for the CDR3 is TGTGCCAGCAGTTACTCACAGGGGCATAACTATGGCTACACCTTC.

The V gene is TRBV6-1, the J gene TRBJ1-1; TRBD1 agrees at 10 bases. CDR1 is MNHNS and CDR2 is SASEGT in the germline V gene. This CDR3 region has 13 residues. V was pared by 7 bases and J by 4 bases, with 3 bases of the junction left unmatched. The CDR3 sequence: CASTWTGGTEAFF. Here the CDR3 DNA reads TGTGCCAGCACCTGGACAGGGGGCACTGAAGCTTTCTTT.

This clone came up a few times. V gene TRBV19 combines with J gene TRBJ2-1; 8 nucleotides align to TRBD1. There are 15 residues in the CDR3. CDR1 LNHDA and CDR2 SQIVND come from the germline V gene (reference sequence). V was clipped by 8 bases and J by 0 bases; unmatched bases: 6. The CDR3 DNA reads as TGTGCCAGTGGCCCAGGGGGCAACTCCTACAATGAGCAGTTCTTC. Its protein product is CASGPGGNSYNEQFF.

This chain joins TRBV2 and TRBJ2-7; no clear D gene. The CDR3 runs to 14 residues. Trimming left V 6 bases short and J 7 bases short, with 19 bases between. The germline V gene encodes CDR1 SNHLY and CDR2 FYNNEI. CDR3 DNA: TGTGCCAGCAGGATGGTTGACGCCCCCGGGGAGCAGTACTTC. As protein: CASRMVDAPGEQYF.

The chain links TRBV7-6 to TRBJ2-1; 8 bases line up with TRBD2. Unmatched junction bases numbered 11, after V lost 5 bases and J lost 8 bases. Germline CDR1 and CDR2: SGHVS and FNYEAQ. This CDR3 spans 15 amino acids. The CDR3, as DNA: TGTGCCAGCAGCCTGGGCCTAGCGGGTCTCGATGAGCAGTTCTTC. Protein sequence: CASSLGLAGLDEQFF.

This clone has only a few counts. The junction departs from germline at one end; a sequencing error may be responsible. The rearrangement joins TRBV5-6 to TRBJ2-1, with D maybe TRBD2 (5 bases). Looked up from germline, CDR1 is SGHDT and CDR2 is YYEEEE. This CDR3 is 12 amino acids long. The CDR3 region is CASSSRGLGKLF. The CDR3 DNA reads TGTGCCAGCAGCTCAAGAGGGCTAGGCAAGCTCTTC. Looking up the rest from reference TRBV5-6 and TRBJ2-1 gives the full variable domain: DAGVTQSPTHLIKTRGQQVTLRCSPKSGHDTVSWYQQALGQGPQFIFQYYEEEERQRGNFPDRFSGHQFPNYSSELNVNALLLGDSALYLCASSSRGLGKLFGPGTRLTVL.

The rearrangement uses TRBV28 and TRBJ2-7, with TRBD1 matching over 7 bases. The V gene end was trimmed by 6 bases and the J gene end by 0 bases; junction bases not matched to a gene: 2. The CDR3 covers 13 residues. Germline V gene lookup returns CDR1 MDHEN and CDR2 SYDVKM. CDR3 sequence reads: CASSRDSSYEQYF. CDR3 in DNA: TGTGCCAGCAGCCGGGACAGCTCCTACGAGCAGTACTTC.

This sequence joins TRBV9 and TRBJ2-3; D might be TRBD2 (7 bases). Trimming left V 6 bases short and J 8 bases short, with 19 bases between. The CDR3 extends over 14 amino acids. Germline V lookup: CDR1 SGDLS, CDR2 YYNGEE. The CDR3 sequence is CASNKNGGPGTQYF. As DNA, the CDR3 is TGTGCCAGCAACAAGAACGGGGGGCCAGGTACGCAGTATTTT.

The V and J genes are TRBV5-4 and TRBJ2-7, with TRBD2 identical over 9 bases. The CDR3 has 17 amino acids. V trimming: 0 bases; J trimming: 6 bases; junction bases outside the gene matches: 13. The germline CDR1 and CDR2 sequences are SGHNT and YYREEE (reference sequence). In nucleotides, the CDR3 is TGTGCCAGCAGCTTGGAGAGGGGGGGACTAGCTAAAGGCGAGCAGTACTTC. It translates to CASSLERGGLAKGEQYF.

The V and J genes are TRBV5-6 and TRBJ1-2; no definite D call. Looked up from germline, CDR1 is SGHDT and CDR2 is YYEEEE. CDR3 length: 13 residues. With 0 bases removed from V and 5 bases from J, the gap between germline ends came to 8 bases. The CDR3 loop is CASSLGGGYGYTF. Here the CDR3 DNA reads TGTGCCAGCAGCTTGGGGGGAGGGTATGGCTACACCTTC.

The chain is built from TRBV5-1 and TRBJ2-1; D might be TRBD1 (6 bases). Germline lookup yields CDR1 SGHRS and CDR2 YFSETQ. The V end was cut by 9 bases, the J end by 2 bases, with 15 bases between. The CDR3 runs to 14 residues. The CDR3 here is CAKFGQSPYNEQFF. CDR3 sequence (DNA): TGCGCCAAATTTGGACAGAGCCCCTACAATGAGCAGTTCTTC.

The rearrangement joins TRBV5-8 to TRBJ1-1; tentative D call: TRBD1 (6 bases). The CDR3 length is 15 residues. The germline V gene encodes CDR1 SGHTS and CDR2 YDEGEE. V was clipped by 1 base and J by 5 bases, with 15 bases between them. CDR3 in DNA: TGTGCCAGCAGCTTGAGTAGAGACAGGTGGACTGAAGCTTTCTTT. This translates into CASSLSRDRWTEAFF. The entire variable domain, with the rest obtained from reference TRBV5-8 and TRBJ1-1, is as follows: EAGVTQSPTHLIKTRGQQATLRCSPISGHTSVYWYQQALGLGLQFLLWYDEGEERNRGNFPPRFSGRQFPNYSSELNVNALELEDSALYLCASSLSRDRWTEAFFGQGTRLTVV.

This chain links TRBV29-1 with TRBJ2-5, with D maybe TRBD2 (5 bases). Trimming cost V 3 bases and J 7 bases, with 12 bases left between them. CDR1 is SQVTM and CDR2 is ANQGSEA in the germline V gene. This CDR3 has 12 amino acids. The CDR3 nucleotides are TGCAGCGTTGAGAGGGTGGGGATGACCCAGTACTTC. Translated, it gives CSVERVGMTQYF.

Here the CDR3 DNA reads TGCGCCAGCAGCTCCAAAAGCGGGCTCAATTCCAATGAGCAGTTCTTC. It codes for CASSSKSGLNSNEQFF. The rearrangement joins TRBV5-1 to TRBJ2-1, with D tentatively TRBD2 (6 bases). This CDR3 is built from 16 residues. Trimming shortened V by 3 bases and J by 6 bases, and 19 bases separated the two germline ends. Per germline, CDR1 SGHRS and CDR2 YFSETQ.

This clone was detected only a few times. The V and J genes are TRBV5-6 and TRBJ1-1; 7 nucleotides match TRBD1. This CDR3 comprises 16 residues. V was pared by 4 bases and J by 1 base, with 10 bases of the junction left unmatched. Germline loops: CDR1 SGHDT, CDR2 YYEEEE. CDR3 sequence reads: CASSASFRTGNTEAFF. The CDR3 region has the DNA TGTGCCAGCAGCGCCTCTTTCCGGACAGGGAACACTGAAGCTTTCTTT.

The V call is TRBV6-6, the J call TRBJ2-3; TRBD2 agrees at 9 bases. V lost 0 bases and J lost 1; bases outside the gene matches: 2. This CDR3 has 16 residues. CDR1 MNHNY and CDR2 SVGAGI come from the germline V gene (reference sequence). The CDR3 nucleotides read TGTGCCAGCAGTTACTCCGCGGGGGGGGGCACAGATACGCAGTATTTT. It yields the protein CASSYSAGGGTDTQYF.

This sequence joins TRBV7-6 and TRBJ2-5; D perhaps matches TRBD2 (5 bases). The CDR3 spans 18 residues. Germline-derived CDR1 and CDR2 are SGHVS and FNYEAQ. Trimming took 0 bases from V and 7 from J, leaving 24 bases between them. CDR3 in DNA: TGTGCCAGCAGCTTAGCTCGCGGAGTTGCGGGCGGTTGGGTGACCCAGTACTTC. This encodes CASSLARGVAGGWVTQYF.